The following is a T cell receptor beta chain sequence with its context. The antigen remains unidentified. Germline CDR1 is KGHSH and CDR2 is LQKENI. CDR3 length: 17 residues. J gave up 1 base and V 5 bases, and 8 bases lay outside the gene matches. Authors' analysis steps: Matching between patient CD8+ clones larger than 1% and published virus-specific TCRB sequences was rare. Some clones are missing from TCRdb's copy, which holds only in-frame ones; the method was immunoSEQ multiplex PCR. That table gives V, J and clone size, and the DNA gave D and trimming. The sample contains roughly 3,900 clones, 90% to 95% of which appear only once. These data originate in a study of somatic mutations in cytotoxic T cells in rheumatoid arthritis. Study information: Nearly 100% purity was obtained when some V beta antibody-stained T-cell populations were flow-sorted; these included V beta1+ cells sequenced for TCRB. The study, taken as a whole, reports: It was in rheumatoid arthritis patients, but not in healthy controls, that CD8+ clonality increased with age.

Positive magnetic bead selection, which isolated the CD4+ and CD8+ cells, was followed by a flow cytometry check of purity. V is TRBV18 and J is TRBJ2-1; 10 bases fit TRBD2. Sequences were obtained from CD8+ T cells sorted from blood. The origin of this receptor is a woman aged 55-69 years with rheumatoid arthritis. CDR3 coding DNA: TGTGCCAGCTCATCCGCACAGCGGGGGGGGTCCTACAATGAGCAGTTCTTC. Protein product: CASSSAQRGGSYNEQFF.